This record concerns one TCR beta chain sequence. This clonotype was observed a handful of times. It lacks a known antigen. One base away there is no much larger clone; base qualities are not given. Naive CD8 T cell libraries were made from about 21,000 to 970,000 sorted cells using 10%, 30% or 50% of purified RNA. Naive CD8 T cells were FACS-sorted as CD8+CD4-CCR7+CD45RA+ on a BD FACSAria II into RLT Plus buffer. Ten to eleven TCR copies' worth of Jurkat RNA were spiked into roughly 20,000-1,000,000 naive CD8 T cell samples to test detection sensitivity. Enrichment of CD8 T cells was done with RosetteSep CD8+ T Cell Enrichment Cocktail plus Ficoll-Paque, and ACK red cell lysis came afterward. The germline V gene encodes CDR1 LGHNA and CDR2 YSLEER. Counted from cysteine to phenylalanine, this CDR3 has 14 amino acids. Here the CDR3 DNA is all that survives: 42 bases in frame from base 1. The junction shows trimming of 5 bases on V and 4 bases on J, plus 12 bases between the germline ends.

These data originate in a study of molecular identifiers for immune sequencing clone quantification listed by TCRdb under 2018. General notes on the study: For a replicate experiment, RNA from 20,000 or 100,000 naive CD8 T cells was divided into five aliquots, and four of the five aliquots were sequenced. This methods study used CD8 T cells to benchmark TCR RNA copy counting and molecular-identifier clustering-based TCR repertoire sequencing (MIDCIRS).

To prepare the library, PCR was applied. For sequencing, an Illumina HiSeq 4000 was employed. Bulk TCR libraries were generated as previously described, with the TCR primers listed in Table S5 used. Total RNA was purified with the Qiagen AllPrep DNA/RNA kit. Reads from multiple sequencing runs of the same library were pooled before analysis. The authors processed their data as follows. Reads were retained only if an exact TCR constant sequence was present, and the retained reads were trimmed to 150 nt and grouped according to their 12-nt molecular barcodes. Reads in each barcode group were sub-clustered using a 15% Levenshtein threshold, and a quality-weighted consensus sequence was built for each RNA molecule. Non-functional sequences were discarded, and so were lower-count sequences lying one edit away from another sequence. On the basis of fitting two negative binomial distributions, barcode sub-clusters with fewer than 20% of the maximum read count were discarded. TCRdb reworked the public reads: Q25 trimming with fastp, MiXCR clone assembly, productive beta chains retained. Rows with a matching CDR3 protein are joined into one entry that keeps the most common DNA and genes. These V and J calls are TCRdb output, not the study's own analysis. This sample is represented by more than 450,000 distinct CDR3 sequences; roughly a fifth of them were singletons. The top ten constitute approximately 0.8% of the sample.

General findings and caveats noted by the study authors: In CMV-specific effector cells, clones with more than 20 RNA copies contained over 98% of molecules, whereas in naive cells such clones contained under 1% of molecules. Spiked-in Jurkat TCR RNA equivalent to a single cell was reported to be detectable even among over 800,000 naive CD8 T cells. The sizes of highly expanded clones could end up underestimated when identical TCR molecules share a barcode. Spiked-in Jurkat TCR RNA (10 copies' worth), which is not part of the donor repertoire, was contained in the naive libraries. When barcode sub-clustering was omitted, TCR diversity was inflated by chimeric consensus sequences, with chimeras reaching as high as 47%. Modeling estimated about three recovered TCR RNA copies per cell, compared with about ten by digital PCR, which implies approximately 30% capture efficiency.

The clonotype was recovered from a human donor in good health. Some libraries in this study had Jurkat cell RNA spiked in. The chain employs TRBV4-3 and TRBJ1-3; the best D guess is TRBD1, with 6 bases matching. What was sequenced was naive CD8+ T cells from blood, with Jurkat cell RNA spiked in. In light of the paper, this sample's cell subset or site label describes: FACS-sorted CD8+CD4-CCR7+CD45RA+ naive T cells. The base sequence is TGCGCCAGCAGCGCCAGGGACATCGGAAACACCATATATTTT. Its product reads: CASSARDIGNTIYF.